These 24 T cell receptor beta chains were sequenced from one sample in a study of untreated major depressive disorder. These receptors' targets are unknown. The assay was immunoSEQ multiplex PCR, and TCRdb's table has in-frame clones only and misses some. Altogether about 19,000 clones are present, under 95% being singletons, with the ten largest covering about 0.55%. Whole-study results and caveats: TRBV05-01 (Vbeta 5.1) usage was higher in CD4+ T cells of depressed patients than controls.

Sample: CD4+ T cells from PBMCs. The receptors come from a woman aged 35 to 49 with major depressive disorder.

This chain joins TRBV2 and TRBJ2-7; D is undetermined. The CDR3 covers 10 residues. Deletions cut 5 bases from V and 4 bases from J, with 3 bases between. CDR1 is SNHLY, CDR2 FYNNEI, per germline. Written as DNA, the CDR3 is TGTGCCAGCAGTACTTACGAGCAGTACTTC. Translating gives CASSTYEQYF.

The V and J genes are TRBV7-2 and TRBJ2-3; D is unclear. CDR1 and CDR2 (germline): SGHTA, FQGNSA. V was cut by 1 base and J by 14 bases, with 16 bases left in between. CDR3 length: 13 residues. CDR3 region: CASSLEKEEASYF. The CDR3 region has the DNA TGTGCCAGCAGCTTAGAGAAAGAGGAAGCTTCGTATTTT.

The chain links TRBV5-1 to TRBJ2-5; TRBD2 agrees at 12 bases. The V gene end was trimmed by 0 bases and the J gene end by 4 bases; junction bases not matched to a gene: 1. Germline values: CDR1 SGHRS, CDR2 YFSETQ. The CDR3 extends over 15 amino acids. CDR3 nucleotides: TGCGCCAGCAGCTTGGGACTAGCGGGGGTAGAGACCCAGTACTTC. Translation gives CASSLGLAGVETQYF.

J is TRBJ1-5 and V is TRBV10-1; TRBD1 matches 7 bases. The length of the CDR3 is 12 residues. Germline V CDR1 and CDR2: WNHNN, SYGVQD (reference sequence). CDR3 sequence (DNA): TGCGCTATCGCAAGGGGGCGGCAGCCCCAGCATTTT. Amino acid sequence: CAIARGRQPQHF.

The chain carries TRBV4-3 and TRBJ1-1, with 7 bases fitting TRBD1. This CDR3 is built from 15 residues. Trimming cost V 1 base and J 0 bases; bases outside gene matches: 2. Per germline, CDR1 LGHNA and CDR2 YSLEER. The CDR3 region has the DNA TGCGCCAGCAGCCAAGGACAGGGATTGAACACTGAAGCTTTCTTT. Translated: CASSQGQGLNTEAFF.

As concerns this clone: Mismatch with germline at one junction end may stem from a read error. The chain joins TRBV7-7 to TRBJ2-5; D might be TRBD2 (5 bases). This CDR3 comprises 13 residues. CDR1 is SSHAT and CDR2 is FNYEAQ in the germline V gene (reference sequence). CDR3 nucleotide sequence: TGTGCTAGCAGCTTAGCGCACGAGGGGACCCAGTACTTC. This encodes CASSLAHEGTQYF.

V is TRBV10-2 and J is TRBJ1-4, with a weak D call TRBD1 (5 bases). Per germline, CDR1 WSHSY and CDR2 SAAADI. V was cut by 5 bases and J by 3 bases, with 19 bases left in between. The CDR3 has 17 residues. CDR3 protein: CASSTSLNRRANEKLFF. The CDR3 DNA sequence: TGCGCCAGCAGTACATCGCTTAACAGGAGGGCTAATGAAAAACTGTTTTTT.

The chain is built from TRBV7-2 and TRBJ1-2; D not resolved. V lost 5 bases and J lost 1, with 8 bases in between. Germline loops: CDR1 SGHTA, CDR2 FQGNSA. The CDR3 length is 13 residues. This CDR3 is CASSPQVNYGYTF. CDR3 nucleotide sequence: TGTGCCAGCAGCCCCCAAGTTAACTATGGCTACACCTTC.

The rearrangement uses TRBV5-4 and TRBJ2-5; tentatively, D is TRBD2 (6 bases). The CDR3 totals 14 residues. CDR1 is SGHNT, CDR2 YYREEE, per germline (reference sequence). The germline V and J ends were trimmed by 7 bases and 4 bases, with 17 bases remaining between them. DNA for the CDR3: TGTGCCAGCGGAGCCAGGGCGGAGGGAGAGACCCAGTACTTC. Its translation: CASGARAEGETQYF.

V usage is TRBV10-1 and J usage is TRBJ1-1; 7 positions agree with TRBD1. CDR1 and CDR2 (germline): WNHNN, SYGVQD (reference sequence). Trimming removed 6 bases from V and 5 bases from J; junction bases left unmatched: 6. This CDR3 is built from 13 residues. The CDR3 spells CASRKGQTTEAFF. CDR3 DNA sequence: TGCGCCAGCAGGAAGGGACAGACGACTGAAGCTTTCTTT.

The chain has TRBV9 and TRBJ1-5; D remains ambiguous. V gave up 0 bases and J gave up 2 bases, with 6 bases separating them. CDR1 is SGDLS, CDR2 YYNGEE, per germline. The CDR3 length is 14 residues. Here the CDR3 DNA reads TGTGCCAGCAGCGTAGACGGGGGCAATCAGCCCCAGCATTTT. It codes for CASSVDGGNQPQHF.

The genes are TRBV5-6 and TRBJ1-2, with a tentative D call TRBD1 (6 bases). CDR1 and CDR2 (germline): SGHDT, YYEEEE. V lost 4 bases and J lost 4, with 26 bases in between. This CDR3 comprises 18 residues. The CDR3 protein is CASSRRGSGATPGYGYTF. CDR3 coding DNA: TGTGCCAGCAGCCGACGGGGGTCAGGGGCGACCCCTGGCTATGGCTACACCTTC.

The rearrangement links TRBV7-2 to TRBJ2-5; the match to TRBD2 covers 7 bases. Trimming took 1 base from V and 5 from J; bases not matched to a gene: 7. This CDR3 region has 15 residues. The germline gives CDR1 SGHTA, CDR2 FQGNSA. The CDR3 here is CASSLDFLRGETQYF. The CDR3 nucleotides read TGTGCCAGCAGCTTAGATTTTTTGCGGGGGGAGACCCAGTACTTC.

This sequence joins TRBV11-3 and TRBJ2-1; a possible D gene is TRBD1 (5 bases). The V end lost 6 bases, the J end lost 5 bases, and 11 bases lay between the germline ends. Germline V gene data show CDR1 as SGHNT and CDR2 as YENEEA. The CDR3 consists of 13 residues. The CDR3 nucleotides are TGTGCCAGCAGTCACGACAGCCACAATGAGCAGTTCTTC. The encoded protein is CASSHDSHNEQFF.

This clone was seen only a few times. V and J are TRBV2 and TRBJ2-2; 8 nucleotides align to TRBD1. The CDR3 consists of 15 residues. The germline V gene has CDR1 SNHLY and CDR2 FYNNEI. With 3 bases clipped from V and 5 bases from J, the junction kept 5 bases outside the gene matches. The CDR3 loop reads CASSESGGMTGELFF. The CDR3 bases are TGTGCCAGCAGTGAGTCAGGGGGCATGACCGGGGAGCTGTTTTTT. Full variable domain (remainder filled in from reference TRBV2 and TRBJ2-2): EPEVTQTPSHQVTQMGQEVILRCVPISNHLYFYWYRQILGQKVEFLVSFYNNEISEKSEIFDDQFSVERPDGSNFTLKIRSTKLEDSAMYFCASSESGGMTGELFFGEGSRLTVL.

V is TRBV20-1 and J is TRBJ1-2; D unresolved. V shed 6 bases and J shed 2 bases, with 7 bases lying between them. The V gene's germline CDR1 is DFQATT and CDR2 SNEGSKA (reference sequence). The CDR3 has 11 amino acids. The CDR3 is CSAVLNYGYTF. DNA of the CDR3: TGCAGTGCGGTCCTCAACTATGGCTACACCTTC.

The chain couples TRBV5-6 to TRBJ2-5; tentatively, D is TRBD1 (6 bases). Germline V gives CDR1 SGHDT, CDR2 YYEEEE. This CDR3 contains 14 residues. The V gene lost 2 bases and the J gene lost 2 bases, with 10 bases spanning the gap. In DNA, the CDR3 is TGTGCCAGCAGCTTTGGCCAGGGGCAAGAGACCCAGTACTTC. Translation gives CASSFGQGQETQYF.

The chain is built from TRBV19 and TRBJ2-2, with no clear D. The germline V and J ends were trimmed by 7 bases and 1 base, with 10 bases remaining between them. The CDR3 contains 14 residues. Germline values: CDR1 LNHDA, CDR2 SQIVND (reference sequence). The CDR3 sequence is CASIRSKNTGELFF. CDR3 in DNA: TGTGCCAGTATCCGATCTAAGAACACCGGGGAGCTGTTTTTT.

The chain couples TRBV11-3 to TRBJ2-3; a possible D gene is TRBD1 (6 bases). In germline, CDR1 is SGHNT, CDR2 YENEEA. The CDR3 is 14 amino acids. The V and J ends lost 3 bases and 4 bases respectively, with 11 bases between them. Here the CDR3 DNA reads TGTGCCAGCAGCTTTGGACAGAGTGCAGATACGCAGTATTTT. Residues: CASSFGQSADTQYF. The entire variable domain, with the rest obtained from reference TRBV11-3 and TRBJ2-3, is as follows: EAGVVQSPRYKIIEKKQPVAFWCNPISGHNTLYWYLQNLGQGPELLIRYENEEAVDDSQLPKDRFSAERLKGVDSTLKIQPAELGDSAVYLCASSFGQSADTQYFGPGTRLTVL.

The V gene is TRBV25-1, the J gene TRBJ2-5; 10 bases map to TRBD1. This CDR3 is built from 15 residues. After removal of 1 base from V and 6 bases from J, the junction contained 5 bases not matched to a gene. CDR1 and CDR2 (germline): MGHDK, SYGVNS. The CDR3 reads CASSELTGGGQTQYF. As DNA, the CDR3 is TGTGCCAGCAGTGAATTGACAGGGGGCGGACAGACCCAGTACTTC. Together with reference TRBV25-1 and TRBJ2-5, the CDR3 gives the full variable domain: EADIYQTPRYLVIGTGKKITLECSQTMGHDKMYWYQQDPGMELHLIHYSYGVNSTEKGDLSSESTVSRIRTEHFPLTLESARPSHTSQYLCASSELTGGGQTQYFGPGTRLLVL.

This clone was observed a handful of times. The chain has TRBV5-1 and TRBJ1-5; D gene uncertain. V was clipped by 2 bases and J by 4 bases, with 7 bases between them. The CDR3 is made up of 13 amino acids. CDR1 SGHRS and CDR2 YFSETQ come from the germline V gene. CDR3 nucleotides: TGCGCCAGCAGCTTTGAGGGAAATCAGCCCCAGCATTTT. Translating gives CASSFEGNQPQHF.

Here the CDR3 reads CASSLRTAGSDTQYF. CDR3 coding DNA: TGTGCCAGCAGCTTGCGTACAGCGGGTTCAGATACGCAGTATTTT. V is TRBV5-4 and J is TRBJ2-3, with D possibly TRBD2 on 6 matching bases. Trimming took 1 base from V and 4 from J, leaving 13 bases between them. This CDR3 region has 15 residues. Germline lookup yields CDR1 SGHNT and CDR2 YYREEE (reference sequence).

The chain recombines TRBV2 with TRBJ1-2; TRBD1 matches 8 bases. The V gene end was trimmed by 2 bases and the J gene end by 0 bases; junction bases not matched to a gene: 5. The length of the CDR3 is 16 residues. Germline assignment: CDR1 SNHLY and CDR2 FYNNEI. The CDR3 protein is CASSERPGGSNYGYTF. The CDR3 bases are TGTGCCAGCAGTGAAAGACCAGGGGGCTCTAACTATGGCTACACCTTC.

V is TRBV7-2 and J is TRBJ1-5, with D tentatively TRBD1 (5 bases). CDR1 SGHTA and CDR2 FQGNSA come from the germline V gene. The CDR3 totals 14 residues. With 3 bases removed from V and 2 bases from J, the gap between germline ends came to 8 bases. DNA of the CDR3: TGTGCCAGCAGCTTGGGGGTTGGCAATCAGCCCCAGCATTTT. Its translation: CASSLGVGNQPQHF.